The present TCR beta chain was sequenced within a study of shared clonotypes between healthy human individuals. Overall study: Sampling drew on donors who were a couple of women and a few men aged 18 to 49.

Whole-study findings and limits: Blood was the sole source, and tissue repertoires probably differ.

The table came from immunoSEQ multiplex PCR; TCRdb's copy has only in-frame clones and leaves some out. The sample lists about 490,000 clones; less than 80% were seen once. To note about this clone: Antigen unknown.

Trimming removed 3 bases from V and 8 bases from J; junction bases left unmatched: 6. Germline V lookup: CDR1 SGHRS, CDR2 YFSETQ. There are 14 residues in the CDR3. Specimen: PBMCs. The chain carries TRBV5-1 and TRBJ1-4; 8 bases map to TRBD1. The sequence was obtained from a woman aged 40 to 49 in good health. Some clones in this sample may be carry-over from other donors' samples. Written as DNA, the CDR3 is TGCGCCAGCAGCTCCGGACAGGGACGGGAAAAACTGTTTTTT. It specifies CASSSGQGREKLFF.